Shown below are 31 T cell receptor beta chains from a single sample sequenced in a study of OX40 agonist ivuxolimab in advanced cancers. Receptor libraries were prepared by the immunoSEQ multiplex PCR assay. The table was pulled from immuneACCESS by TCRdb, which kept in-frame rearrangements only. Such tables lose some clones; where checked, under half of the loss comes from unresolved V genes, and the rest has no known cause. The table for this sample lists 45,000 to 55,000 clones; 75% to 85% of them were counted only once. The ten largest make up roughly 1.1% of the sample. The sample consisted of CD4+ or CD8+ T cells sorted from blood, taken in a trial of the OX40 agonist ivuxolimab. These receptors originate from an adult with an advanced solid tumor such as melanoma, head and neck, liver or kidney cancer.

This chain joins TRBV18 and TRBJ2-1; D is uncertain. The germline gives CDR1 KGHSH, CDR2 LQKENI. The ends were cut back, 6 bases at V and 0 bases at J, with 12 bases in the middle. The CDR3 runs 15 residues. The CDR3 loop is CASSPAVNSYNEQFF. The CDR3 nucleotides read TGTGCCAGCTCCCCAGCAGTGAACTCCTACAATGAGCAGTTCTTC.

The chain recombines TRBV20-1 with TRBJ1-1, with D unresolved. The CDR3 loop spans 11 amino acids. CDR1 and CDR2 from the germline V gene are DFQATT and SNEGSKA (reference sequence). V dropped 5 bases and J dropped 5 bases, with 9 bases sitting between them. The CDR3 DNA sequence: TGCAGTGCTTCCAGGAGGACTGAAGCTTTCTTT. This gives the protein CSASRRTEAFF.

This clone was found once. V is TRBV5-6 and J is TRBJ1-2; 7 positions match TRBD1. Germline V gene lookup returns CDR1 SGHDT and CDR2 YYEEEE. V lost 4 bases to trimming and J lost 5 bases; unmatched junction nucleotides: 5. The CDR3 length is 13 residues. The CDR3: CASSPRQGYGYTF. Here the CDR3 DNA reads TGTGCCAGCAGCCCGAGACAGGGATATGGCTACACCTTC.

V and J are TRBV6-4 and TRBJ2-1; 12 bases map to TRBD1. Germline CDR1 and CDR2: MRHNA and SNTAGT. There are 16 residues in the CDR3. The junction had 6 bases not matched to a gene; V was cut back by 0 bases and J by 9 bases. The DNA for the CDR3 is TGTGCCAGCAGTGACTCGGATGGGACAGGGGGCTTTGAGCAGTTCTTC. It yields the protein CASSDSDGTGGFEQFF.

The V gene is TRBV2, the J gene TRBJ1-2; TRBD1 might be the D (5 bases). Germline CDR1 reads SNHLY; CDR2 reads FYNNEI. The CDR3 consists of 13 residues. The CDR3 coding sequence is TGTGTAATACACTGGGGCGGGGGCTATGGCTACACCTTC. As protein: CVIHWGGGYGYTF.

The chain couples TRBV10-2 to TRBJ2-5, with TRBD2 as a possible D gene (5 bases). The CDR3 totals 15 residues. Germline loops: CDR1 WSHSY, CDR2 SAAADI. V was shortened by 2 bases and J by 3 bases, with 13 bases between the two germline ends. CDR3 sequence reads: CASSEPPAEKETQYF. The DNA for the CDR3 is TGCGCCAGCAGTGAGCCCCCAGCGGAAAAAGAGACCCAGTACTTC.

The CDR3 protein is CASIKQGRENTEAFF. The CDR3 coding sequence is TGTGCCAGCATAAAACAGGGTCGGGAGAACACTGAAGCTTTCTTT. The chain combines TRBV6-5 with TRBJ1-1, with D perhaps TRBD1 (6 bases). The germline V and J ends were trimmed by 7 bases and 1 base, with 16 bases remaining between them. The CDR3 totals 15 residues. Germline CDR1 reads MNHEY; CDR2 reads SVGAGI.

The table lists this clone with a few counts. CDR3 coding DNA: TGTGCCAGCAGCTTATCTGGCGACTTTTACGAGCAGTACTTC. It codes for CASSLSGDFYEQYF. The chain combines TRBV7-9 with TRBJ2-7, with D hard to call. Looked up from germline, CDR1 is SEHNR and CDR2 is FQNEAQ (reference sequence). Trimming shortened V by 2 bases and J by 4 bases, and 12 bases separated the two germline ends. This CDR3 contains 14 residues.

This rearrangement joins TRBV6-5 to TRBJ2-7; D gene ambiguous. Trimming stripped 3 bases from V and 3 bases from J, with 3 bases between. Germline CDR1 MNHEY, CDR2 SVGAGI. This CDR3 has 11 amino acids. This CDR3 reads CASSYYYEQYF. As DNA, the CDR3 is TGTGCCAGCAGTTATTACTACGAGCAGTACTTC.

The sample holds a few counts of this clone. This sequence joins TRBV5-8 and TRBJ1-5; D not certain. Trimming pared 2 bases from V and 8 bases from J, leaving 8 bases between. Germline assignment: CDR1 SGHTS and CDR2 YDEGEE. This CDR3 is built from 12 residues. CDR3 region: CASSLGVEPQHF. The CDR3 coding sequence is TGTGCCAGCAGCTTAGGCGTTGAGCCCCAGCATTTT.

The chain employs TRBV9 and TRBJ2-2, with D perhaps being TRBD1 or TRBD2 (7 bases each). V lost 3 bases and J 6 bases, leaving 18 bases between the germline ends. Germline V lookup: CDR1 SGDLS, CDR2 YYNGEE. The length of the CDR3 is 16 residues. The DNA for the CDR3 is TGTGCCAGCAGCGCCAGACAGGGCGGGGGACCCGGGGAGCTGTTTTTT. This gives the protein CASSARQGGGPGELFF. Full variable domain (outside the CDR3, taken from reference TRBV9 and TRBJ2-2): DSGVTQTPKHLITATGQRVTLRCSPRSGDLSVYWYQQSLDQGLQFLIQYYNGEERAKGNILERFSAQQFPDLHSELNLSSLELGDSALYFCASSARQGGGPGELFFGEGSRLTVL.

The chain joins TRBV21-1 to TRBJ1-1; the table's TRBD1 call for D was not verified on the DNA. TRBV21-1 is a known pseudogene. The CDR3 sequence is 12 residues long. The CDR3, as DNA: TGTGCCAGCCGCCAGGGGCCCACTGAAGCTTTCTTT. It specifies CASRQGPTEAFF.

The chain recombines TRBV11-2 with TRBJ2-7; D could derive from TRBD1 or TRBD2 (7 bases each). This CDR3 is 17 amino acids long. Germline CDR1 and CDR2: SGHAT and FQNNGV. V was shortened by 5 bases and J by 7 bases, with 27 bases between the two germline ends. The CDR3 loop reads CASSPKQGGGPPWEQYF. Here the CDR3 DNA reads TGTGCCAGCAGCCCGAAGCAGGGGGGGGGCCCGCCCTGGGAGCAGTACTTC.

This chain links TRBV30 with TRBJ1-6; 9 bases match TRBD1. Trimming cost V 3 bases and J 10 bases; bases outside gene matches: 10. There are 15 residues in the CDR3. Germline loops: CDR1 GTSNPN, CDR2 SVGIG (reference sequence). The CDR3 protein is CAWSTGGFAGSPLHF. The CDR3 DNA is TGTGCCTGGAGCACAGGGGGCTTTGCTGGGTCACCCCTCCACTTT.

The gene calls are TRBV11-3 and TRBJ1-6; TRBD1 might be the D (5 bases). Looked up from germline, CDR1 is SGHNT and CDR2 is YENEEA. The length of the CDR3 is 14 residues. V shed 1 base and J shed 8 bases, with 9 bases lying between them. The chain's CDR3 is CASSLGGTDSPLHF. In DNA, the CDR3 is TGTGCCAGCAGCTTAGGGGGGACGGATTCACCCCTCCACTTT.

V is TRBV7-3 and J is TRBJ2-2, with D perhaps assigned TRBD1 or TRBD2 (5 bases each). The V gene lost 4 bases and the J gene lost 2 bases, with 14 bases spanning the gap. Germline-derived CDR1 and CDR2 are SGHTA and FQGTGA. The CDR3 runs to 16 residues. The CDR3 DNA sequence: TGTGCCAGCAGCTCCTCGCCGGGACCTAACACCGGGGAGCTGTTTTTT. Translating it yields CASSSSPGPNTGELFF.

This clone turned up a few times. The rearrangement links TRBV7-9 to TRBJ1-1; D gene ambiguous. Trimming pared 5 bases from V and 4 bases from J, leaving 11 bases between. The CDR3 length is 13 residues. Per germline, CDR1 SEHNR and CDR2 FQNEAQ (reference sequence). The CDR3 nucleotides read TGTGCCAGCAGCCCCACTGTTGGCACTGAAGCTTTCTTT. It yields the protein CASSPTVGTEAFF.

This clone is a singleton in its sample. V usage is TRBV14 and J usage is TRBJ2-1, with TRBD1 matching over 9 bases. Germline values: CDR1 SGHDN, CDR2 FVKESK. The J segment lost 8 bases and the V segment lost 4 bases, leaving 9 bases of the junction unmatched. There are 15 residues in the CDR3. For the CDR3, the DNA is TGTGCCAGCAGCCTCTTGACAGGGGGAGTCGATGAGCAGTTCTTC. This sequence encodes CASSLLTGGVDEQFF.

This clone was seen a single time. The chain carries TRBV5-1 and TRBJ1-4, with D hard to call. V was cut by 2 bases and J by 0 bases, with 8 bases left in between. Germline V gene data show CDR1 as SGHRS and CDR2 as YFSETQ. This CDR3 has 15 residues. CDR3 sequence (DNA): TGCGCCAGCAGCTTAGGCAGTGCAACTAATGAAAAACTGTTTTTT. This gives the protein CASSLGSATNEKLFF.

This chain joins TRBV7-2 and TRBJ2-3; D unresolved. The germline V gene encodes CDR1 SGHTA and CDR2 FQGNSA. This CDR3 is 13 amino acids long. V was clipped by 0 bases and J by 8 bases, with 9 bases between them. This chain's CDR3 is CASSLAGSGTQYF. The CDR3, as DNA: TGTGCCAGCAGCTTAGCAGGTTCGGGTACGCAGTATTTT. Filled out from reference TRBV7-2 and TRBJ2-3, the complete variable domain reads GAGVSQSPSNKVTEKGKDVELRCDPISGHTALYWYRQSLGQGLEFLIYFQGNSAPDKSGLPSDRFSAERTGGSVSTLTIQRTQQEDSAVYLCASSLAGSGTQYFGPGTRLTVL.

The table lists this clone with a few counts. The V and J genes are TRBV14 and TRBJ1-1; 9 bases align to TRBD1. Germline CDR1 SGHDN, CDR2 FVKESK. V was clipped by 4 bases and J by 6 bases; unmatched bases: 9. This CDR3 is built from 15 residues. The CDR3 sequence is CASSRTGGLGAEAFF. Written as DNA, the CDR3 is TGTGCCAGCAGCCGAACAGGGGGCCTTGGGGCTGAAGCTTTCTTT.

V is TRBV11-2 and J is TRBJ2-7; tentative D call: TRBD1 (7 bases). The length of the CDR3 is 13 residues. The ends were cut back, 7 bases at V and 3 bases at J, with 13 bases in the middle. CDR1 and CDR2 (germline): SGHAT, FQNNGV. In DNA form, the CDR3 reads TGTGCCAGCACCGACCAGGGGGGCTACGAGCAGTACTTC. Residues: CASTDQGGYEQYF.

The CDR3 is CASSLRTGVQPQHF. The CDR3 DNA sequence: TGTGCCAGCAGCTTACGGACAGGGGTCCAGCCCCAGCATTTT. The chain couples TRBV5-6 to TRBJ1-5; TRBD1 matches 9 bases. V gave up 2 bases and J gave up 7 bases; unmatched junction bases: 4. Per the germline V gene, CDR1 is SGHDT and CDR2 is YYEEEE. There are 14 residues in the CDR3.

This clone was detected a few times. V usage is TRBV30 and J usage is TRBJ2-1, with TRBD2 identical over 9 bases. CDR1 GTSNPN and CDR2 SVGIG come from the germline V gene (reference sequence). The CDR3 totals 15 residues. The J segment lost 9 bases and the V segment lost 4 bases, leaving 13 bases of the junction unmatched. The CDR3 DNA reads as TGTGCCTGGACCCTGCTGGCGGGGGGGTATGGTGAGCAGTTCTTC. It is translated as CAWTLLAGGYGEQFF.

This chain uses TRBV19 with TRBJ1-4, with TRBD1 identical over 9 bases. The CDR3 sequence is 16 residues long. V shed 6 bases and J 6 bases; nucleotides not matched to a gene: 11. Germline CDR1 reads LNHDA; CDR2 reads SQIVND (reference sequence). DNA of the CDR3: TGTGCCAGTAGGTCTCGACCGGGACAGGGATATGAAAAACTGTTTTTT. This translates into CASRSRPGQGYEKLFF.

CDR3 protein: CASSVTGLANYGYTF. The CDR3, as DNA: TGTGCCAGCAGCGTAACAGGGTTAGCTAACTATGGCTACACCTTC. This chain joins TRBV9 and TRBJ1-2; TRBD1 might be the D (6 bases). The germline CDR1 and CDR2 sequences are SGDLS and YYNGEE. V lost 1 base and J lost 0, with 10 bases in between. The CDR3 is made up of 15 amino acids.

This sequence joins TRBV5-1 and TRBJ2-5; D unresolved. The CDR3 totals 15 residues. CDR1 is SGHRS, CDR2 YFSETQ, per germline. Trimming removed 3 bases at V and 1 base at J, with 13 bases between. The CDR3 spells CASSSTFTPQETQYF. CDR3 nucleotide sequence: TGCGCCAGCAGCTCCACCTTTACCCCCCAAGAGACCCAGTACTTC.

This chain joins TRBV5-4 and TRBJ2-5; possibly TRBD1 for D (5 bases). This CDR3 comprises 13 residues. Trimming took off 2 bases at V and 5 bases at J, with 10 bases between the two ends. Germline V CDR1 and CDR2: SGHNT, YYREEE (reference sequence). The CDR3 spells CASSLPGLETQYF. Here the CDR3 DNA reads TGTGCCAGCAGCTTACCAGGGTTGGAGACCCAGTACTTC.

V is TRBV4-3 and J is TRBJ1-2; 8 bases are a match to TRBD1. Trimming removed 0 bases from V and 5 bases from J; junction bases left unmatched: 8. The CDR3 sequence is 16 residues long. The germline gives CDR1 LGHNA, CDR2 YSLEER. The CDR3 DNA reads as TGCGCCAGCAGCCAAGACCGGCGAACAGGGGGATATGGCTACACCTTC. Translating it yields CASSQDRRTGGYGYTF.

The rearrangement joins TRBV5-4 to TRBJ1-2, with a weak D call TRBD1 (5 bases). Per the germline V gene, CDR1 is SGHNT and CDR2 is YYREEE (reference sequence). The CDR3 extends over 14 amino acids. Trimming stripped 3 bases from V and 8 bases from J, with 17 bases between. The CDR3 spells CASSSPGGSEGYTF. In DNA, the CDR3 is TGTGCCAGCAGCTCCCCGGGGGGGTCCGAAGGCTACACCTTC.

This chain uses TRBV29-1 with TRBJ1-2; possibly TRBD1 for D (6 bases). Per the germline V gene, CDR1 is SQVTM and CDR2 is ANQGSEA. The CDR3 consists of 12 residues. The V end lost 3 bases, the J end lost 8 bases, and 13 bases lay between the germline ends. Written as DNA, the CDR3 is TGCAGCGTTGATGGGGCAGGGGTAGGCTACACCTTC. Protein sequence: CSVDGAGVGYTF.